This T cell receptor beta chain was sequenced for a study of T-cell memory formation after mild COVID-19. On the study more broadly: For the most part, TCR clusters were specific to one donor.

As concerns this clonotype: Its antigen remains unidentified.

TCRdb processed the 5' RACE reads anew with MiXCR; each CDR3 protein has one entry. Of around 440,000 distinct CDR3 sequences listed, around a sixth are singletons. The study, taken as a whole, reports: Still unconfirmed is whether the second-wave clones peaking on day 37 recognized SARS-CoV-2. Detection of some responders pre-infection suggested pre-existing cross-reactive memory T cells participated. Clones that contracted from day 15 to 85 were balanced CD4/CD8, while later expanders leaned CD4+.

This sequence originates from an adult woman who had mild COVID-19 (a few samples of this study predate the infection). Cell type and time point are not known. The sample was PBMCs or a T cell subset sorted from them (not recorded which).

CDR3 in DNA: TGCGCCAGCAGCCAAGTTTGGGGGGGGCAGGGCAATCAGCCCCAGCATTTT. This gives the protein CASSQVWGGQGNQPQHF. V and J are TRBV4-1 and TRBJ1-5; D is perhaps TRBD1 (6 bases). Per germline, CDR1 MGHRA and CDR2 YSYEKL. V was clipped by 1 base and J by 2 bases, with 15 bases between them. The CDR3 covers 17 residues.